These 9 T cell receptor beta chains came from one sample sequenced in a study of PD-L1 blockade in urothelial cancer. Assay used: immunoSEQ multiplex PCR; TCRdb lists only in-frame clones, some missing. This table has tens of thousands of clones, about 86% appearing once. Described time point: pretreatment peripheral blood. Sequencing was performed on PBMCs, taken around atezolizumab (anti-PD-L1) treatment. Source of these receptors: a man between 60 and 70 years old with urothelial cancer.

The V gene is TRBV6-5, the J gene TRBJ1-1, with D tentatively TRBD1 (5 bases). V was clipped by 2 bases and J by 10 bases, with 20 bases between them. Germline assignment: CDR1 MNHEY and CDR2 SVGAGI. The CDR3 consists of 15 residues. The CDR3 DNA reads TGTGCCAGCAGTTACATCAGCCCGCTAGGGGTTGCAGCTTTCTTT. Translating gives CASSYISPLGVAAFF.

The J gene is TRBJ2-1, the V gene TRBV28; 11 bases are shared with TRBD2. Germline loops: CDR1 MDHEN, CDR2 SYDVKM. The J segment lost 7 bases and the V segment lost 8 bases, leaving 7 bases of the junction unmatched. The CDR3 has 14 residues. The CDR3 loop is CASRSGGAVNEQFF. The CDR3, as DNA: TGTGCCAGCCGTAGCGGGGGGGCGGTGAATGAGCAGTTCTTC.

The chain is built from TRBV4-3 and TRBJ2-7; 10 nucleotides align to TRBD1. The CDR3 totals 16 residues. Trimming took 4 bases from V and 2 from J; bases not matched to a gene: 8. Germline CDR1 LGHNA, CDR2 YSLEER. For the CDR3, the DNA is TGCGCCAGCAGCCGGTGGACAGGGGGTATAACCTACGAGCAGTACTTC. This codes for CASSRWTGGITYEQYF.

This chain joins TRBV5-1 and TRBJ2-2; D is undetermined. V lost 0 bases and J lost 1, with 7 bases in between. The germline V gene encodes CDR1 SGHRS and CDR2 YFSETQ. The CDR3 loop spans 15 amino acids. The CDR3 DNA is TGCGCCAGCAGCTTGGCCAGGCGGAACACCGGGGAGCTGTTTTTT. This codes for CASSLARRNTGELFF.

This rearrangement joins TRBV7-9 to TRBJ2-7; possibly TRBD2 for D (7 bases). Germline values: CDR1 SEHNR, CDR2 FQNEAQ (reference sequence). The CDR3 consists of 15 residues. The V end was cut by 1 base, the J end by 0 bases, with 10 bases between. The CDR3 DNA reads TGTGCCAGCAGCTTAGAGGGGGGGAACTCCTACGAGCAGTACTTC. This encodes CASSLEGGNSYEQYF.

The chain joins TRBV7-9 to TRBJ2-7, with D perhaps matching TRBD2 (6 bases). Germline loops: CDR1 SEHNR, CDR2 FQNEAQ (reference sequence). With 4 bases removed from V and 6 bases from J, the gap between germline ends came to 16 bases. The CDR3 is made up of 14 amino acids. The CDR3 here is CASSSSSTSPEQYF. As DNA, the CDR3 is TGTGCCAGCAGCTCCTCCTCGACTAGTCCCGAGCAGTACTTC.

This clone was detected only once. The chain combines TRBV7-3 with TRBJ2-1, with D perhaps TRBD1 (6 bases). CDR1 and CDR2 from the germline V gene are SGHTA and FQGTGA. The CDR3 spans 14 residues. Trimming removed 5 bases at V and 6 bases at J, with 14 bases between. CDR3 sequence (DNA): TGTGCCAGCAGCAACGGACAGAATGCCAATGAGCAGTTCTTC. Residues: CASSNGQNANEQFF.

The gene calls are TRBV2 and TRBJ2-7, with TRBD2 identical over 7 bases. The V segment lost 6 bases and the J segment 1 base; nucleotides outside the gene matches: 9. CDR3 length: 15 amino acids. The germline gives CDR1 SNHLY, CDR2 FYNNEI. The CDR3 region is CASSLGGTLSYEQYF. CDR3 coding DNA: TGTGCCAGCAGCCTGGGGGGGACCCTTTCCTACGAGCAGTACTTC.

This clone was seen a single time. CDR3 amino acids: CASSSDRGPYEQYF. The CDR3 region has the DNA TGCGCCAGCAGCTCGGACAGGGGGCCCTACGAGCAGTACTTC. V is TRBV5-1 and J is TRBJ2-7, with 11 bases that match TRBD1. V lost 3 bases to trimming and J lost 2 bases; unmatched junction nucleotides: 1. The CDR3 has 14 residues. Germline assignment: CDR1 SGHRS and CDR2 YFSETQ.